The 3 T cell receptor beta chains below were found in one sample sequenced in a study of shared clonotypes between healthy human individuals (dated by TCRdb to the early 2020s). The library was prepared using the immunoSEQ multiplex PCR assay. TCRdb limited this immuneACCESS table to in-frame rearrangements with V and J called. A share of clones is missing; checked studies link under half to unresolved V genes, and the rest is unexplained. The sample table shows millions of clones, and over 85% are seen once. The top ten clones comprise over 0.12% of the sample. Sequences were obtained from naive CD4+ T cells sorted from blood. The cell subset or site label corresponds to: CD45RA+ positively selected. These receptors all stem from a man aged 18 to 30 in good health.

The V and J genes are TRBV6-5 and TRBJ1-4; D is uncertain. V was shortened by 6 bases and J by 3 bases, with 8 bases between the two germline ends. In germline, CDR1 is MNHEY, CDR2 SVGAGI. The CDR3 length is 13 residues. CDR3 amino acids: CASSRDPNEKLFF. In DNA form, the CDR3 reads TGTGCCAGCAGCCGGGATCCTAATGAAAAACTGTTTTTT.

The chain combines TRBV2 with TRBJ2-1; 9 bases are shared with TRBD2. The J segment lost 2 bases and the V segment lost 3 bases, leaving 5 bases of the junction unmatched. The CDR3 covers 16 residues. Germline lookup yields CDR1 SNHLY and CDR2 FYNNEI. This CDR3 reads CASSEREGRPYNEQFF. The CDR3 DNA sequence: TGTGCCAGCAGTGAGCGGGAGGGCCGCCCCTACAATGAGCAGTTCTTC. Using reference TRBV2 and TRBJ2-1 for the parts outside the CDR3, the full variable domain is EPEVTQTPSHQVTQMGQEVILRCVPISNHLYFYWYRQILGQKVEFLVSFYNNEISEKSEIFDDQFSVERPDGSNFTLKIRSTKLEDSAMYFCASSEREGRPYNEQFFGPGTRLTVL.

The table lists this clone with a few counts. This chain connects TRBV5-1 to TRBJ1-5; the D is unclear. V lost 4 bases and J lost 7, with 15 bases in between. Germline loops: CDR1 SGHRS, CDR2 YFSETQ. The CDR3 contains 14 residues. The CDR3 is CASSPGLGWQPQHF. CDR3 DNA sequence: TGCGCCAGCAGCCCCGGGCTGGGCTGGCAGCCCCAGCATTTT.